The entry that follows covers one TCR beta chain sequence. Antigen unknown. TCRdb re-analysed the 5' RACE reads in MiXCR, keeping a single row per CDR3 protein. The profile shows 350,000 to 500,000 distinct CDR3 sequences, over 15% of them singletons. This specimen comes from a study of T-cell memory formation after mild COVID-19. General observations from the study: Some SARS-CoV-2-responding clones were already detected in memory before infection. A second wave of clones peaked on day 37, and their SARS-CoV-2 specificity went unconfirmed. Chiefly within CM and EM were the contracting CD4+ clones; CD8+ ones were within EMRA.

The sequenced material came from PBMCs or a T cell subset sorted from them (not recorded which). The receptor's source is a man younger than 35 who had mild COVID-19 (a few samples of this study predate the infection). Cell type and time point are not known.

CDR3 region: CASSLGDPGANVLTF. The DNA of the CDR3 is TGCGCCAGCAGCTTGGGGGACCCTGGGGCCAACGTCCTGACTTTC. This chain uses TRBV5-1 with TRBJ2-6; D tentatively fits TRBD1 or TRBD2 (5 bases each). CDR3 length: 15 residues. The V end was cut by 0 bases, the J end by 2 bases, with 6 bases between. Germline lookup yields CDR1 SGHRS and CDR2 YFSETQ.